The following is a T cell receptor (beta chain) sequence with its context. Its target is unknown. This record belongs to a study of tumor-infiltrating lymphocytes in localized non-small cell lung cancer. Overall study context: Each patient gave resected tumor and non-adjacent uninvolved lung tissue. Whole-study results and caveats: Technical variation could not be separated from intratumor heterogeneity here. No T-cell fraction difference was seen between IM1 and IM2 tumors.

Sequencing was performed with immunoSEQ multiplex PCR; in TCRdb, only in-frame clones are kept and a portion is missing. The sample lists 2,800 or so clones; 55% were seen once. Trimming cost V 4 bases and J 2 bases; bases outside gene matches: 5. Germline V gives CDR1 SGHRS, CDR2 YFSETQ. The CDR3 length is 15 residues. Sequencing was performed on uninvolved lung tissue not adjacent to the tumor. This TCR was sampled from a human donor with non-small cell lung cancer. This chain links TRBV5-1 with TRBJ2-5; TRBD1 agrees at 10 bases. This CDR3 reads CASSQRDRGQETQYF. The CDR3 DNA reads TGCGCCAGCAGCCAGCGGGACAGGGGTCAAGAGACCCAGTACTTC.